One sample yielded the 32 T cell receptor beta chains listed below, sequenced in a study of radiotherapy plus CTLA-4 blockade in lung cancer. Using immunoSEQ multiplex PCR, the repertoire was profiled, and TCRdb retains in-frame clones only, with some absent. Among 90,000 to 100,000 clones listed, roughly four fifths were seen once. Sequences were derived from peripheral blood, sampled from a patient treated with radiotherapy plus ipilimumab. These receptors originate from a human donor with non-small cell lung cancer that progressed on radiotherapy plus ipilimumab.

J is TRBJ1-1 and V is TRBV6-1, with 8 bases matching TRBD1. V lost 6 bases and J lost 5; bases outside the gene matches: 5. Germline lookup yields CDR1 MNHNS and CDR2 SASEGT. The CDR3 sequence is 13 residues long. The CDR3 DNA follows: TGTGCCAGCAGGGACAGGGCGGCGACTGAAGCTTTCTTT. Its protein product is CASRDRAATEAFF.

The chain is built from TRBV27 and TRBJ2-1, with D possibly called TRBD1 or TRBD2 (5 bases each). CDR3 length: 13 amino acids. The ends were cut back, 6 bases at V and 4 bases at J, with 10 bases in the middle. Germline-derived CDR1 and CDR2 are MNHEY and SMNVEV (reference sequence). The CDR3 coding sequence is TGTGCCAGCAGCTGGGACCATTACAATGAGCAGTTCTTC. It codes for CASSWDHYNEQFF.

This chain uses TRBV6-5 with TRBJ2-7, with D perhaps TRBD2 (5 bases). From germline, CDR1 is MNHEY and CDR2 SVGAGI. V lost 5 bases, J lost 3 bases, and 14 bases lay in between. The CDR3 spans 14 residues. Written as DNA, the CDR3 is TGTGCCAGCAGTGAGGGTCAGGACGACTACGAGCAGTACGTC. It translates to CASSEGQDDYEQYV.

The chain uses TRBV6-5 and TRBJ2-3; 10 bases map to TRBD2. This CDR3 has 12 amino acids. Germline CDR1 MNHEY, CDR2 SVGAGI. J gave up 12 bases and V 4 bases, and 4 bases lay outside the gene matches. The CDR3 DNA reads as TGTGCCAGCAGTTTCCTAGCGGGAGAACAGTATTTT. This sequence encodes CASSFLAGEQYF.

CDR3: CASSEGWGNQPQHF. For the CDR3, the DNA is TGTGCCAGCAGTGAGGGGTGGGGCAATCAGCCCCAGCATTTT. The rearrangement links TRBV6-5 to TRBJ1-5; weak D call: TRBD1 (5 bases). The CDR3 runs 14 residues. Germline V CDR1 and CDR2: MNHEY, SVGAGI. Trimming left V 5 bases short and J 2 bases short, with 10 bases between.

By proportion, this clone is medium-sized (0.01 to 0.1%). The rearrangement joins TRBV25-1 to TRBJ1-2; no reliable D call. The CDR3 extends over 14 amino acids. Germline CDR1 is MGHDK and CDR2 is SYGVNS. The V end was cut by 5 bases, the J end by 8 bases, with 18 bases between. CDR3 residues: CASSTPGLFWGYTF. The DNA of the CDR3 is TGTGCCAGCAGTACCCCCGGACTCTTCTGGGGCTACACCTTC.

This clone turned up a few times. The chain recombines TRBV4-1 with TRBJ1-1; TRBD1 might be the D (6 bases). Germline V gives CDR1 MGHRA, CDR2 YSYEKL. This CDR3 has 13 residues. V shed 8 bases and J shed 4 bases, with 14 bases lying between them. The CDR3 region has the DNA TGCGCCAGCCGAAGGGGGGCCAGCACTGAAGCTTTCTTT. As protein: CASRRGASTEAFF.

This clone was detected only a few times. The CDR3, as DNA: TGTGCCATCAGTGACTCGACTGAGTCAGACGAGCAGTACGTC. As protein: CAISDSTESDEQYV. J is TRBJ2-7 and V is TRBV10-3; D not certain. This CDR3 is 14 amino acids long. CDR1 is ENHRY and CDR2 is SYGVKD in the germline V gene. V lost 3 bases and J lost 5, with 14 bases in between.

Comments on this clone: An end of the junction differs from the germline gene, which may be a read error. The chain combines TRBV7-9 with TRBJ2-5, with 9 bases matching TRBD2. Looked up from germline, CDR1 is SEHNR and CDR2 is FQNEAQ (reference sequence). The CDR3 length is 14 residues. CDR3: CASSLAGTQETQYF. The DNA of the CDR3 is TGTGCCAGCAGCCTAGCGGGAACCCAAGAGACCCAGTACTTC.

The chain is built from TRBV27 and TRBJ2-1, with D possibly being TRBD2 (5 bases). The CDR3 loop spans 15 amino acids. Germline CDR1 and CDR2: MNHEY and SMNVEV (reference sequence). Trimming removed 3 bases from V and 2 bases from J, with 11 bases in between. CDR3 in amino acids: CASSLVSDTYNEQFF. For the CDR3, the DNA is TGTGCCAGCAGTTTGGTTAGCGACACCTACAATGAGCAGTTCTTC.

The genes are TRBV13 and TRBJ1-5; the match to TRBD1 covers 8 bases. J was trimmed by 0 bases and V by 1 base; bases with no gene match: 8. The CDR3 runs to 18 residues. The germline CDR1 and CDR2 sequences are PRHDT and FYEKMQ (reference sequence). CDR3 residues: CASSLAGQGTISNQPQHF. For the CDR3, the DNA is TGTGCCAGCAGCTTAGCCGGACAGGGTACAATTAGCAATCAGCCCCAGCATTTT. Looking up the rest from reference TRBV13 and TRBJ1-5 gives the full variable domain: AAGVIQSPRHLIKEKRETATLKCYPIPRHDTVYWYQQGPGQDPQFLISFYEKMQSDKGSIPDRFSAQQFSDYHSELNMSSLELGDSALYFCASSLAGQGTISNQPQHFGDGTRLSIL.

The genes are TRBV5-4 and TRBJ1-5; 7 nucleotides line up with TRBD1. The CDR3 loop spans 16 amino acids. V gave up 3 bases and J gave up 3 bases; unmatched junction bases: 9. Germline CDR1 reads SGHNT; CDR2 reads YYREEE (reference sequence). CDR3 amino acids: CASSSYSGTDNQPQHF. Written as DNA, the CDR3 is TGTGCCAGCAGCTCGTACTCCGGGACAGACAATCAGCCCCAGCATTTT.

This clone was detected only a few times. Written as DNA, the CDR3 is TGTGCCAGCAGTTTCCGGCCGGGTCGAGGATACATTCAGTACTTC. This translates into CASSFRPGRGYIQYF. This chain joins TRBV28 and TRBJ2-4; D not certain. Trimming took 3 bases from V and 8 from J, leaving 17 bases between them. Germline V gene sequence: CDR1 MDHEN, CDR2 SYDVKM. The CDR3 consists of 15 residues.

In this sample, this clone turned up a few times. The CDR3 spells CASSGGRQGFGNTIYF. CDR3 nucleotide sequence: TGTGCCAGCAGCGGAGGAAGACAGGGTTTTGGAAACACCATATATTTT. This chain connects TRBV9 to TRBJ1-3, with 7 positions matching TRBD1. The length of the CDR3 is 16 residues. Germline lookup yields CDR1 SGDLS and CDR2 YYNGEE. The V segment lost 3 bases and the J segment 3 bases; nucleotides outside the gene matches: 9.

This clone was seen a handful of times. The V call is TRBV9, the J call TRBJ2-1; maybe TRBD1 (5 bases). The germline gives CDR1 SGDLS, CDR2 YYNGEE. V dropped 0 bases and J dropped 5 bases, with 15 bases sitting between them. This CDR3 is 16 amino acids long. DNA of the CDR3: TGTGCCAGCAGCGTAGGTGGGGCCCTTCTTAACAATGAGCAGTTCTTC. Translated, it gives CASSVGGALLNNEQFF.

The chain employs TRBV5-1 and TRBJ2-3; no firm D call. Per germline, CDR1 SGHRS and CDR2 YFSETQ. The CDR3 covers 14 residues. V gave up 0 bases and J gave up 1 base, with 6 bases separating them. CDR3: CASSLETRTDTQYF. In DNA form, the CDR3 reads TGCGCCAGCAGCTTGGAAACCCGCACAGATACGCAGTATTTT.

The rearrangement links TRBV27 to TRBJ1-2; D is uncertain. CDR3 length: 13 amino acids. V was pared by 4 bases and J by 1 base, with 7 bases between. CDR1 MNHEY and CDR2 SMNVEV come from the germline V gene (reference sequence). The CDR3 here is CASSSQVNYGYTF. CDR3 coding DNA: TGTGCCAGCAGTTCCCAGGTTAACTATGGCTACACCTTC.

This chain connects TRBV29-1 to TRBJ2-3; TRBD1 matches 7 bases. CDR1 and CDR2 (germline): SQVTM, ANQGSEA. J gave up 0 bases and V 0 bases, and 6 bases lay outside the gene matches. This CDR3 has 16 residues. The CDR3 is CSVEETGQISTDTQYF. The CDR3 nucleotides are TGCAGCGTTGAAGAGACGGGACAGATCAGCACAGATACGCAGTATTTT.

The J gene is TRBJ1-4, the V gene TRBV9; D is uncertain. The CDR3 consists of 16 residues. Germline-derived CDR1 and CDR2 are SGDLS and YYNGEE. Between the trimmed V and J ends, which lost 0 bases and 0 bases, there was a span of 9 bases. CDR3 nucleotide sequence: TGTGCCAGCAGCGTAGGAGGGATTGCAACTAATGAAAAACTGTTTTTT. This sequence encodes CASSVGGIATNEKLFF.

As DNA, the CDR3 is TGTGCCAGCAGCTTACTAGGGAGAAGCACAGATACGCAGTATTTT. Translated, it gives CASSLLGRSTDTQYF. This rearrangement joins TRBV7-3 to TRBJ2-3, with D possibly matching TRBD2 (5 bases). This CDR3 is built from 15 residues. Trimming shortened V by 2 bases and J by 0 bases, and 9 bases separated the two germline ends. Germline CDR1 is SGHTA and CDR2 is FQGTGA.

The rearrangement links TRBV6-4 to TRBJ1-1; D unclear. The germline gives CDR1 MRHNA, CDR2 SNTAGT. This CDR3 has 13 residues. Deletions cut 5 bases from V and 0 bases from J, with 7 bases between. Here the CDR3 reads CASSFGMNTEAFF. Written as DNA, the CDR3 is TGTGCCAGCAGTTTCGGAATGAACACTGAAGCTTTCTTT.

The chain combines TRBV28 with TRBJ1-2; a possible D gene is TRBD1 (5 bases). Trimming removed 5 bases at V and 4 bases at J, with 14 bases between. The CDR3 extends over 14 amino acids. CDR1 and CDR2 from the germline V gene are MDHEN and SYDVKM. The CDR3, as DNA: TGTGCCAGCAGTCTTCTACAGGCCCCCTATGGCTACACCTTC. It translates to CASSLLQAPYGYTF.

V usage is TRBV6-1 and J usage is TRBJ2-7; the D gene is possibly TRBD1 (6 bases). Germline assignment: CDR1 MNHNS and CDR2 SASEGT. The V gene lost 4 bases and the J gene lost 6 bases, with 19 bases spanning the gap. The CDR3 extends over 15 amino acids. CDR3 in amino acids: CASSAGPGQGIEQYF. The CDR3 DNA sequence: TGTGCCAGCAGTGCTGGGCCGGGACAAGGAATCGAGCAGTACTTC.

V and J are TRBV5-4 and TRBJ1-1; D is uncertain. Germline V gene sequence: CDR1 SGHNT, CDR2 YYREEE (reference sequence). There are 13 residues in the CDR3. The germline V and J ends were trimmed by 0 bases and 1 base, with 4 bases remaining between them. The CDR3 loop reads CASSLVKNTEAFF. The CDR3, as DNA: TGTGCCAGCAGCTTGGTAAAGAACACTGAAGCTTTCTTT.

The sample holds a few counts of this clone. CDR3 sequence reads: CAAGAGTGELFF. In DNA form, the CDR3 reads TGCGCCGCCGGGGCGGGCACCGGGGAGCTGTTTTTT. The chain has TRBV10-1 and TRBJ2-2; D could derive from TRBD1 or TRBD2 (5 bases each). Per the germline V gene, CDR1 is WNHNN and CDR2 is SYGVQD (reference sequence). V lost 11 bases and J 4 bases, leaving 11 bases between the germline ends. CDR3 length: 12 residues.

The chain employs TRBV4-1 and TRBJ1-3; possibly TRBD1 for D (6 bases). V was clipped by 2 bases and J by 4 bases, with 18 bases between them. The CDR3 is made up of 17 amino acids. The germline V gene encodes CDR1 MGHRA and CDR2 YSYEKL. CDR3 sequence: CASSQMKPGHGGNTIYF. The CDR3 DNA follows: TGCGCCAGCAGCCAAATGAAGCCGGGACACGGCGGAAACACCATATATTTT.

The chain uses TRBV19 and TRBJ2-2; possibly TRBD1 for D (5 bases). This CDR3 contains 13 residues. The V end was cut by 4 bases, the J end by 7 bases, with 10 bases between. The germline gives CDR1 LNHDA, CDR2 SQIVND (reference sequence). This CDR3 is CASSTRVDGELFF. CDR3 coding DNA: TGTGCCAGTAGTACCAGGGTGGACGGGGAGCTGTTTTTT.

This clone was picked up one time. V and J are TRBV11-2 and TRBJ1-2, with TRBD1 matching over 10 bases. The junction had 2 bases not matched to a gene; V was cut back by 1 base and J by 3 bases. This CDR3 has 15 residues. Per germline, CDR1 SGHAT and CDR2 FQNNGV. The CDR3, as DNA: TGTGCCAGCAGCTTAGGACAGGGGGCTCACTATGGCTACACCTTC. Translation: CASSLGQGAHYGYTF.

J is TRBJ2-7 and V is TRBV11-1; weak D call: TRBD1 (5 bases). CDR3 size: 15 residues. CDR1 and CDR2 (germline): SGHAT, FQDESV (reference sequence). V lost 0 bases and J lost 0, with 9 bases in between. The CDR3 region has the DNA TGTGCCAGCAGCTTAGCGGCAGGGTCCTCCTACGAGCAGTACTTC. Protein: CASSLAAGSSYEQYF. Full variable domain (outside the CDR3, taken from reference TRBV11-1 and TRBJ2-7): EAEVAQSPRYKITEKSQAVAFWCDPISGHATLYWYRQILGQGPELLVQFQDESVVDDSQLPKDRFSAERLKGVDSTLKIQPAELGDSAMYLCASSLAAGSSYEQYFGPGTRLTVT.

As DNA, the CDR3 is TGTGCCAGCAGTTCTCACAGGGGTTCGGGGACCCAGTACTTC. As protein: CASSSHRGSGTQYF. V gene TRBV6-5 combines with J gene TRBJ2-5, with 7 bases identical to TRBD1. CDR1 MNHEY and CDR2 SVGAGI come from the germline V gene. V was clipped by 4 bases and J by 7 bases; unmatched bases: 9. The CDR3 has 14 residues.

The gene calls are TRBV6-5 and TRBJ2-4; D remains ambiguous. V lost 4 bases to trimming and J lost 6 bases, with 10 bases between them. Germline-derived CDR1 and CDR2 are MNHEY and SVGAGI. This CDR3 region has 13 residues. The CDR3 region is CASSSPGLNIQYF. In nucleotides, the CDR3 is TGTGCCAGCAGTTCACCCGGCCTAAACATTCAGTACTTC.

The V call is TRBV28, the J call TRBJ2-7, with 9 nucleotides matching TRBD1. Per the germline V gene, CDR1 is MDHEN and CDR2 is SYDVKM. This CDR3 has 14 amino acids. J was trimmed by 3 bases and V by 5 bases; bases with no gene match: 5. The CDR3 sequence: CASSTGTGFYEQYF. The CDR3 DNA sequence: TGTGCCAGCAGTACCGGGACAGGGTTCTACGAGCAGTACTTC.